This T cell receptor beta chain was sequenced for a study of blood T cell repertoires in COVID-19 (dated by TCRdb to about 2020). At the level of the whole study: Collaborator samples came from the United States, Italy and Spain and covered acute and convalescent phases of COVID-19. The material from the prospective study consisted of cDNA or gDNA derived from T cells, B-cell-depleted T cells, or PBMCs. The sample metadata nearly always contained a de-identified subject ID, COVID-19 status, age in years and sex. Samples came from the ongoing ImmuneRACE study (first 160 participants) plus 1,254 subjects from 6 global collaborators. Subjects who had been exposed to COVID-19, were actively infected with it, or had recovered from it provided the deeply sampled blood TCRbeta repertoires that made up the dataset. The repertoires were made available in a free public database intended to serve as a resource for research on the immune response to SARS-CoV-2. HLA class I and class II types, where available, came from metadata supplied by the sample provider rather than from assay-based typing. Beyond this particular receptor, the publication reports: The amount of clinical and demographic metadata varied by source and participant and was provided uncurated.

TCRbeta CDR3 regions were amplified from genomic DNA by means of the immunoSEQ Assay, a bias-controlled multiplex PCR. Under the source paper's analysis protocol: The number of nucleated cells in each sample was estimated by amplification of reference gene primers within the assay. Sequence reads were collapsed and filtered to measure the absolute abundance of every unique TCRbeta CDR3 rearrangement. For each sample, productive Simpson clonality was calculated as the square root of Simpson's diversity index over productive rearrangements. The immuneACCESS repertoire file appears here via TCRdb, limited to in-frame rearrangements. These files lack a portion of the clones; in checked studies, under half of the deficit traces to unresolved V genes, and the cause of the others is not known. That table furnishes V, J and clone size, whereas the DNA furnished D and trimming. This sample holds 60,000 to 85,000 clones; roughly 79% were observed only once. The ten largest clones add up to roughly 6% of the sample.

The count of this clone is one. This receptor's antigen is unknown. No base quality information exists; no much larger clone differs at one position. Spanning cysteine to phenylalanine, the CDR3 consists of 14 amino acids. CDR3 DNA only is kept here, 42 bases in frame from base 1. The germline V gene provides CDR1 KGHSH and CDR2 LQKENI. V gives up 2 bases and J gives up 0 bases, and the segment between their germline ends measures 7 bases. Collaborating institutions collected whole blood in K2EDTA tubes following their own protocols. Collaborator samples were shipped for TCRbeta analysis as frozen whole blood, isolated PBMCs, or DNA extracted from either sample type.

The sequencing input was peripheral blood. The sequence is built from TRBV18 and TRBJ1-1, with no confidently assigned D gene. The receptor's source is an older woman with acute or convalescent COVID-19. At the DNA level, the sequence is TGTGCCAGCTCACCATCTACCCTGAACACTGAAGCTTTCTTT. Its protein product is CASSPSTLNTEAFF.